The 2 T cell receptor beta chains reported below all come from one sample, sequenced in a study of T cell responses to AZD1222 COVID-19 vaccine. Here immunoSEQ multiplex PCR was the method, and the copy in TCRdb shows in-frame clones only, minus some. The data hold 26,000 or so clones, with 92% observed a single time. Sequencing used peripheral blood, obtained 28 days after the second AZD1222 dose. The source is an adult who received the AZD1222 COVID-19 vaccine.

The CDR3 region is CASSTPGQGTDTQYF. The CDR3 region has the DNA TGTGCCAGCAGTACTCCGGGACAGGGCACAGATACGCAGTATTTT. The rearrangement uses TRBV27 and TRBJ2-3, with 8 bases lining up with TRBD1. V shed 5 bases and J 1 base; nucleotides not matched to a gene: 5. CDR1 is MNHEY, CDR2 SMNVEV, per germline (reference sequence). The CDR3 has 15 residues.

The chain uses TRBV7-2 and TRBJ1-6; D remains ambiguous. V lost 1 base and J lost 10, with 14 bases in between. The CDR3 runs 15 residues. Germline CDR1 is SGHTA and CDR2 is FQGNSA. CDR3 loop: CASSLGGTLGSPLHF. Here the CDR3 DNA reads TGTGCCAGCAGCTTAGGCGGTACGCTGGGGTCACCCCTCCACTTT.